This TCR beta chain was recorded in a study of blood T cell repertoires in COVID-19 (dated by TCRdb to 2018 to 2021). For the wider study: Collaborator samples came from the United States, Italy and Spain and covered acute and convalescent phases of COVID-19. The material from the prospective study consisted of cDNA or gDNA derived from T cells, B-cell-depleted T cells, or PBMCs. Deeply sampled blood TCRbeta repertoires from subjects exposed to, actively infected with, or recovered from COVID-19 were included in the dataset. The repertoires were released in a freely available public database intended as a resource for research on the immune response to SARS-CoV-2. Samples were obtained from the ongoing ImmuneRACE study (first 160 participants) and from 1,000 to 1,500 subjects provided by 6 global collaborators. The sample metadata nearly always contained a de-identified subject ID, COVID-19 status, age in years and sex. Where available, HLA class I and class II types were obtained from metadata supplied by the sample provider rather than from assay-based typing. Points the paper makes about the study in general: Clinical and demographic metadata were provided uncurated, with the amount varying by source and participant.

TCRbeta CDR3 regions were amplified from genomic DNA using the immunoSEQ Assay, a bias-controlled multiplex PCR. The published analysis was carried out like this. The number of nucleated cells in each sample was estimated from the amplification of reference gene primers within the assay. To quantify the absolute abundance of each unique TCRbeta CDR3 rearrangement, sequence reads were collapsed and filtered. For each sample, productive Simpson clonality was calculated as the square root of Simpson's diversity index over productive rearrangements. TCRdb's version of the immuneACCESS table is confined to in-frame rearrangements and falls short of the full clone set. An unresolved V gene accounts for under half of the shortfall where checked; the remainder is of unknown origin. V, J and clone size are those of that table, while D and trimming were read from the DNA. This sample comprises about 110,000 clones, 75% to 90% of them detected only once. The top ten clonotypes cover approximately 13% of the sample.

Note on this clone: Its specific antigen is unknown. Per-base qualities were not stored, and no clone one base away is much larger.

Each collaborating institution followed its own protocols to collect whole blood in K2EDTA tubes. For TCRbeta analysis, collaborators shipped samples as frozen whole blood, isolated PBMCs, or DNA extracted from either of those sample types. The material sequenced was peripheral blood. The clonotype was recovered from a human donor in a cohort sampled during active COVID-19.

The DNA sequence reads TGTGCCAGCAGCCACAGGAACTTGTACAGGGTGAGCTCCTATAATTCACCCCTCCACTTT. It codes for CASSHRNLYRVSSYNSPLHF. This chain is built from TRBV3-1 (or the pseudogene TRBV3-2) and TRBJ1-6; TRBD1 is a weak D gene call, 6 bases matching. The junction carries 21 bases between V and J, which are trimmed by 3 bases and 0 bases respectively. The CDR3 holds 20 amino acids from the cysteine to the phenylalanine. The CDR3 DNA has 60 bases and is translated from base 1. The germline V gene (reference sequence) supplies CDR1 LGHDT and CDR2 YNNKEL.